This T cell receptor (beta chain) was obtained from a study of blood T cell repertoires in COVID-19. Study details: Samples of COVID-19 (acute and convalescent) were obtained from the United States, Italy and Spain. Nucleic acid was either cDNA or gDNA, and it came from T cells, B-cell-depleted T cells, or PBMCs.

Authors' analysis steps: Amplification from reference gene primers served as the basis for estimated nucleated cell counts. TCRdb's table, derived via immunoSEQ multiplex PCR, lists solely in-frame clones and lacks some. V, J and clone size were drawn from that table, and D and trimming were deduced from the DNA. The sample has roughly 250,000 clones, about 80% seen once. The length of the CDR3 is 15 residues. The V gene lost 3 bases and the J gene lost 2 bases, with 14 bases spanning the gap. Germline CDR1 and CDR2: SGHAT and FQDESV (reference sequence). The chain is built from TRBV11-1 and TRBJ2-7, with D maybe TRBD1 (6 bases). The origin of this receptor is a human donor in a cohort sampled during active COVID-19. The sample comprised peripheral blood. The CDR3 loop is CASSFSLDSPYEQYF. The CDR3 DNA reads TGTGCCAGCAGCTTTAGCCTGGACAGCCCCTACGAGCAGTACTTC. The variable domain in full, completed from reference TRBV11-1 and TRBJ2-7, reads EAEVAQSPRYKITEKSQAVAFWCDPISGHATLYWYRQILGQGPELLVQFQDESVVDDSQLPKDRFSAERLKGVDSTLKIQPAELGDSAMYLCASSFSLDSPYEQYFGPGTRLTVT.